This T cell receptor beta chain derives from a study of cytomegalovirus exposure and HLA in healthy donors. General study results and limits: Most subjects' HLA-A and HLA-B alleles were reportedly predicted from TCR beta sequences. Three of the chains that were CMV-associated were confirmed in vitro to be specific for CMV antigens. The later analysis indicated that the majority of CMV-associated TCR beta chains appeared HLA-restricted.

With respect to this clone: As yet, its antigen is unknown.

The study ran its PCR with 60 Vbeta and 13 Jbeta primers. Sequencing used immunoSEQ multiplex PCR; TCRdb keeps in-frame clones, though not all of them. The sample yields about 60,000 clones, about four fifths seen once. The germline CDR1 and CDR2 sequences are SGHAT and FQNNGV. This CDR3 comprises 16 residues. The V and J ends lost 5 bases and 2 bases, in that order; junction bases with no gene match: 6. The clonotype originates from a woman between 25 and 40 years old in good health and CMV-seronegative. Sequenced sample: PBMCs. The J gene is TRBJ2-1, the V gene TRBV11-2, with TRBD2 matching over 10 bases. CDR3 DNA sequence: TGTGCCAGCAGCCCGGGACTAGCGAACCCCTACAATGAGCAGTTCTTC. Its protein product is CASSPGLANPYNEQFF.